This T cell receptor beta chain was recovered during a study of blood T cells in healthy people across ages. A J-beta primer mix and a sample-barcoded 5' primer were used in a second PCR of about 7 to 12 cycles. TCRdb called the 5' RACE reads again in MiXCR, with one record for every CDR3 protein. The sample includes about 1.5 million distinct CDR3 sequences, approximately 43% of them seen just once. Looked up from germline, CDR1 is LGHDT and CDR2 is YNNKEL (reference sequence). The CDR3 contains 16 residues. V was pared by 0 bases and J by 8 bases, with 8 bases of the junction left unmatched. Only a few counts were recorded for this clonotype.

This sequence was found in a woman between 18 and 30 years old in good health. The chain uses TRBV3-1 and TRBJ1-4, with 8 bases aligning to TRBD1. Sequencing was done on a sample of blood. The CDR3 spells CASSQERGQGREKLFF. The CDR3 nucleotides are TGTGCCAGCAGCCAAGAGCGAGGACAGGGCAGGGAAAAACTGTTTTTT.